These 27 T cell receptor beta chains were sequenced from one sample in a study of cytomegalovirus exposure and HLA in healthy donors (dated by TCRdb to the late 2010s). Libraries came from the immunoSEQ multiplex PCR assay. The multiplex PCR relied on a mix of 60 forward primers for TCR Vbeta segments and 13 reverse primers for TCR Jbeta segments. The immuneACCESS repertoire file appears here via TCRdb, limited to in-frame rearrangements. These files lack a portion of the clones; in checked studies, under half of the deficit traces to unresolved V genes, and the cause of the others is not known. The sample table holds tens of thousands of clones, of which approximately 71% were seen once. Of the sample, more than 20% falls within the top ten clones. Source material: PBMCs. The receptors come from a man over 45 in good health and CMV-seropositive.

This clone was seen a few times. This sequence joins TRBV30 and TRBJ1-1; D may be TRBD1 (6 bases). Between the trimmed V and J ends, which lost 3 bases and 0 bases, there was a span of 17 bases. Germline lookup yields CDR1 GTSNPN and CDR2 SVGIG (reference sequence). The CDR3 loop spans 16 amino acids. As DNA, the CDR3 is TGTGCCTGGAGAGCGGGGGCGCGGGGGATGAACACTGAAGCTTTCTTT. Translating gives CAWRAGARGMNTEAFF.

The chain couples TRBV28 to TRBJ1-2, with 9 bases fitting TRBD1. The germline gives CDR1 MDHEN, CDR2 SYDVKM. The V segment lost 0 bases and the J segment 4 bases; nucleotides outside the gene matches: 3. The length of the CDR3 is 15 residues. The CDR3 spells CASSLWGTGSYGYTF. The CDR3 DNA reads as TGTGCCAGCAGTTTATGGGGGACAGGGAGCTATGGCTACACCTTC.

For the CDR3, the DNA is TGTGCCAGCAGCTTAGTTCTTCAGCCCCAGCATTTT. It specifies CASSLVLQPQHF. This chain links TRBV7-8 with TRBJ1-5; D is uncertain. The CDR3 has 12 residues. V was cut by 1 base and J by 6 bases, with 4 bases left in between. Per the germline V gene, CDR1 is SGHVS and CDR2 is FQNEAQ.

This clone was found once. CDR3 DNA sequence: TGTGCCATCAGTGAGTCGGGTCGGGGAACCTACGAGCAGTACTTC. Encoded protein: CAISESGRGTYEQYF. This sequence joins TRBV10-3 and TRBJ2-7; maybe TRBD2 (5 bases). V lost 0 bases and J lost 2, with 11 bases in between. Germline V gives CDR1 ENHRY, CDR2 SYGVKD. The CDR3 runs to 15 residues.

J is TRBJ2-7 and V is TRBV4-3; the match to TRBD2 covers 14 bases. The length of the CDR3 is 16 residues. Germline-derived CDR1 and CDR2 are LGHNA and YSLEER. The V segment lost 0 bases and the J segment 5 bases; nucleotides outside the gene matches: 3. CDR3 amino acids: CASSQDGTSGGHEQYF. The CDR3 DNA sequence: TGCGCCAGCAGCCAAGATGGGACTAGCGGGGGACACGAGCAGTACTTC.

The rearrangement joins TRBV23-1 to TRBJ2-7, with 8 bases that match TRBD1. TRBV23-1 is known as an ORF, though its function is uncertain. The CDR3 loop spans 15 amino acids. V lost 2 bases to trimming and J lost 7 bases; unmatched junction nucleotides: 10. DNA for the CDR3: TGCGCCAGCAGTCAAGGTGACAGGGGCGTAAGGGAGCAGTACTTC. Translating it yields CASSQGDRGVREQYF.

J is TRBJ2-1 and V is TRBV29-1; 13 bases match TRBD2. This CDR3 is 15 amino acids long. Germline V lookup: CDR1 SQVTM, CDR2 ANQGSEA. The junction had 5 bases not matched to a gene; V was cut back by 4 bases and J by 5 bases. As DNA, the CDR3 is TGCAGCGTTGTTGGGACTAGCGGGAACGACAATGAGCAGTTCTTC. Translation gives CSVVGTSGNDNEQFF.

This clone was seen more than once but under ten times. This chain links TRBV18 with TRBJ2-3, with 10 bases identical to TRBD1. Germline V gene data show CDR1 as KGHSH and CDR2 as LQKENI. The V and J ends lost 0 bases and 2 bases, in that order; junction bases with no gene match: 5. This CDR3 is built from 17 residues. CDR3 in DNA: TGTGCCAGCTCACCACCGCGGACAGGGGGGAACACAGATACGCAGTATTTT. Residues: CASSPPRTGGNTDTQYF.

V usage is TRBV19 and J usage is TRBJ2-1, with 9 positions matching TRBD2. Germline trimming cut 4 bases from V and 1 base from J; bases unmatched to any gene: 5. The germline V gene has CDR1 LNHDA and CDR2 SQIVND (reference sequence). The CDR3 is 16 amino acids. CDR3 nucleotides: TGTGCCAGTAGTAAGGATGCGGGAGGGTCCTACAATGAGCAGTTCTTC. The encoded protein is CASSKDAGGSYNEQFF.

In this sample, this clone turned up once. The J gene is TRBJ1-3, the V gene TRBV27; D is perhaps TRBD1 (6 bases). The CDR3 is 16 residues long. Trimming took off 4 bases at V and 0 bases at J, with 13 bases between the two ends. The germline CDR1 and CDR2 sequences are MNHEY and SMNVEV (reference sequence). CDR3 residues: CASSYRVRVSGNTIYF. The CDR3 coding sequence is TGTGCCAGCAGTTACAGGGTAAGAGTCTCTGGAAACACCATATATTTT.

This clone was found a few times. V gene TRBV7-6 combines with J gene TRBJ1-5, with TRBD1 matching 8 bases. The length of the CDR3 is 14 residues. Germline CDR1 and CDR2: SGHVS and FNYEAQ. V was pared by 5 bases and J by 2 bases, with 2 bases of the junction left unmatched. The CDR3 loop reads CASSPGQGNQPQHF. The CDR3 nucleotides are TGTGCCAGCAGCCCGGGACAGGGCAATCAGCCCCAGCATTTT.

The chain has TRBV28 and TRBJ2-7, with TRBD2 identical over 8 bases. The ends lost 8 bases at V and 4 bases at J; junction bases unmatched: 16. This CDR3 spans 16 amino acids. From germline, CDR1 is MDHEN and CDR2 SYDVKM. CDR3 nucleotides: TGTGCCAGCCGGGAGACACAACTAGCGGTCCTGTACGAGCAGTACTTC. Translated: CASRETQLAVLYEQYF.

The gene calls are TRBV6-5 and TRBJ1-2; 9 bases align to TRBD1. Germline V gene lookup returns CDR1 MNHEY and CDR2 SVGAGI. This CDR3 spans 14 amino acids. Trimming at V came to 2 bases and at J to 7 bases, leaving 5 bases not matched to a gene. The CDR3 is CASSYGDRVSGYTF. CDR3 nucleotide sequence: TGTGCCAGCAGTTACGGGGACAGGGTGTCTGGCTACACCTTC.

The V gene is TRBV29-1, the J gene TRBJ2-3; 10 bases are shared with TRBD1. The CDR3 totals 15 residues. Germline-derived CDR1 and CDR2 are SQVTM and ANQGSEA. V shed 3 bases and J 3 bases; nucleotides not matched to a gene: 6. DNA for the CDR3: TGCAGCGTTGACGGACAGGGGGACGGGACAGATACGCAGTATTTT. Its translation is CSVDGQGDGTDTQYF.

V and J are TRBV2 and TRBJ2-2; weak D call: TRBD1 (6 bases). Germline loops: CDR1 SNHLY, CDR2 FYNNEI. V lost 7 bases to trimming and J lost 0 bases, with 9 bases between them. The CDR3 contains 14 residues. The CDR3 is CASNRATNTGELFF. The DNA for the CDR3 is TGTGCCAGCAACAGGGCGACGAACACCGGGGAGCTGTTTTTT.

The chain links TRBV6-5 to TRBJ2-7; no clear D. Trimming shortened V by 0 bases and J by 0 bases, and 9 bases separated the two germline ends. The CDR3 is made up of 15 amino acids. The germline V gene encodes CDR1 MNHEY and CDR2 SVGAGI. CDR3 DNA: TGTGCCAGCAGTTACTCGGTTGCAGACTCCTACGAGCAGTACTTC. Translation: CASSYSVADSYEQYF.

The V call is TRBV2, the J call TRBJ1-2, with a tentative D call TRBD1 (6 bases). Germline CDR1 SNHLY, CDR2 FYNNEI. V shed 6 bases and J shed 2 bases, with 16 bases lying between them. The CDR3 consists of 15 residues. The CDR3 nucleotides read TGTGCCAGCAGGGTTGACAGGACCGTAAACTATGGCTACACCTTC. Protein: CASRVDRTVNYGYTF.

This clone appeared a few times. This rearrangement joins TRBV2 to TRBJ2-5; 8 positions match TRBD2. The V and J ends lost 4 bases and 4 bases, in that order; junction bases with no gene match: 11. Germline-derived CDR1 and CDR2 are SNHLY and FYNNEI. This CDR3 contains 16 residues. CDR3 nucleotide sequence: TGTGCCAGCAGTGTGCGGGGGGTTGGTATCGGAGAGACCCAGTACTTC. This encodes CASSVRGVGIGETQYF.

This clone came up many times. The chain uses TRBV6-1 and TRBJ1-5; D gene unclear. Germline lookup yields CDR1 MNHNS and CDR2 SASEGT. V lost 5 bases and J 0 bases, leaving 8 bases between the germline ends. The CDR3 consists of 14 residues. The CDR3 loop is CASSRQDSNQPQHF. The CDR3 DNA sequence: TGTGCCAGCAGTAGGCAGGATAGCAATCAGCCCCAGCATTTT.

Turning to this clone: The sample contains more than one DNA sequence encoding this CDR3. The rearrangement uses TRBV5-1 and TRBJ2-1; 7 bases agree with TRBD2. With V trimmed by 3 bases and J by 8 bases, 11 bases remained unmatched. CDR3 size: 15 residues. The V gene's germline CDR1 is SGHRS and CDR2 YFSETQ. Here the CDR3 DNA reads TGCGCCAGCAGCTCCACCGGGCTAGCGGCCTATGAGCAGTTCTTC. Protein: CASSSTGLAAYEQFF.

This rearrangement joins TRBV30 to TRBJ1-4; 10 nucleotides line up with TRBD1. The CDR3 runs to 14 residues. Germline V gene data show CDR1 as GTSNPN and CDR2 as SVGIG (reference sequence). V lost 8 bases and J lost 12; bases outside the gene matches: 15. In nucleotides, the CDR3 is TGTGCCGCCTGGACGGGACAGGGGACTGCAGAACTGTTTTTT. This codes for CAAWTGQGTAELFF. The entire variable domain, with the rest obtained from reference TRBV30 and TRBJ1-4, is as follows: SQTIHQWPATLVQPVGSPLSLECTVEGTSNPNLYWYRQAAGRGLQLLFYSVGIGQISSEVPQNLSASRPQDRQFILSSKKLLLSDSGFYLCAAWTGQGTAELFFGSGTQLSVL.

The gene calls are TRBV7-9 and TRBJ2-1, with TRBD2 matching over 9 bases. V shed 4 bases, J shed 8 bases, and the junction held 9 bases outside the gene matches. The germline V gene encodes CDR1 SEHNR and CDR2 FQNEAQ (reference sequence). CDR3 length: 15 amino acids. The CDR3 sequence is CASSSGTSITDEQFF. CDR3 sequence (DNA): TGTGCCAGCAGCTCCGGGACTAGCATCACCGATGAGCAGTTCTTC.

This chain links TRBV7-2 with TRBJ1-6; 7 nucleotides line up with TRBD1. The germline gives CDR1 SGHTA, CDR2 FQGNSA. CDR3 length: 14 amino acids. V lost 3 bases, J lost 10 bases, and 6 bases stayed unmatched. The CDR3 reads CASSFAQGESPLHF. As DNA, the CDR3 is TGTGCCAGCAGCTTCGCGCAGGGGGAATCACCCCTCCACTTT.

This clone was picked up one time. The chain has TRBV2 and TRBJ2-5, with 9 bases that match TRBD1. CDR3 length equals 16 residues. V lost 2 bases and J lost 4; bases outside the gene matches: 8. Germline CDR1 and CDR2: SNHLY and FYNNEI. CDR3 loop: CASSERGNRGRETQYF. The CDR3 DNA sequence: TGTGCCAGCAGTGAAAGGGGGAACAGGGGGCGAGAGACCCAGTACTTC.

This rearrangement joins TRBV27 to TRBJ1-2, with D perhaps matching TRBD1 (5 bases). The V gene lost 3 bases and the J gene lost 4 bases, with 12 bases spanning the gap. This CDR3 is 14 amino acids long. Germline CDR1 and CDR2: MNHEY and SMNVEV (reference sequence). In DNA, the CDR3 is TGTGCCAGCAGTTTTCGTAACAGGTTCTATGGCTACACCTTC. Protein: CASSFRNRFYGYTF.

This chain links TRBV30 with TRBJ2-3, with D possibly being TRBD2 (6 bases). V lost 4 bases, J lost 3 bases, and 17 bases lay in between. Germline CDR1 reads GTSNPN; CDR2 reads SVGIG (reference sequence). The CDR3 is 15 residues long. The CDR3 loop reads CAWTVRSGRTDTQYF. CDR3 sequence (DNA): TGTGCCTGGACGGTACGTTCCGGGAGAACAGATACGCAGTATTTT. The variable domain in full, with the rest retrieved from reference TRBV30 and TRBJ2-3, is SQTIHQWPATLVQPVGSPLSLECTVEGTSNPNLYWYRQAAGRGLQLLFYSVGIGQISSEVPQNLSASRPQDRQFILSSKKLLLSDSGFYLCAWTVRSGRTDTQYFGPGTRLTVL.

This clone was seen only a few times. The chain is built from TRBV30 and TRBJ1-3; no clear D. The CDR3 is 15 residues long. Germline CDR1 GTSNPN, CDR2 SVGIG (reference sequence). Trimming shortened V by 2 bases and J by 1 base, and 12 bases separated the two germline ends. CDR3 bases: TGTGCCTGGAGTCTTAGAGGAACGTCTGGAAACACCATATATTTT. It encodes CAWSLRGTSGNTIYF.